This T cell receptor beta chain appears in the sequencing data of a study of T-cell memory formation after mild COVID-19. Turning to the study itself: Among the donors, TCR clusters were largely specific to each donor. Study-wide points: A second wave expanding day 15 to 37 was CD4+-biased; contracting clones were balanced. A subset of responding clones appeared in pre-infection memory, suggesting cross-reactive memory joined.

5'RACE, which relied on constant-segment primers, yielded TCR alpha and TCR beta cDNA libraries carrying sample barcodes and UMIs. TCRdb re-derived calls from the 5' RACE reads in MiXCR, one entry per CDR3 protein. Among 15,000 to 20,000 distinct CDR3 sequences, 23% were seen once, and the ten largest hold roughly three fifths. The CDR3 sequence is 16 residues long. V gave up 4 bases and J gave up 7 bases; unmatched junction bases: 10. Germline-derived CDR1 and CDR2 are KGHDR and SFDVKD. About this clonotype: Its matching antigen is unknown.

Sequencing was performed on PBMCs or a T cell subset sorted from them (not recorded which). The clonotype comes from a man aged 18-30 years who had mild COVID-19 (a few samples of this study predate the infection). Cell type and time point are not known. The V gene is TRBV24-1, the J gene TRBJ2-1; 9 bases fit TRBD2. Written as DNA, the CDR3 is TGTGCCACCAGTGACCCCAGCGGGAGCGGGGGGAATGAGCAGTTCTTC. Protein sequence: CATSDPSGSGGNEQFF.